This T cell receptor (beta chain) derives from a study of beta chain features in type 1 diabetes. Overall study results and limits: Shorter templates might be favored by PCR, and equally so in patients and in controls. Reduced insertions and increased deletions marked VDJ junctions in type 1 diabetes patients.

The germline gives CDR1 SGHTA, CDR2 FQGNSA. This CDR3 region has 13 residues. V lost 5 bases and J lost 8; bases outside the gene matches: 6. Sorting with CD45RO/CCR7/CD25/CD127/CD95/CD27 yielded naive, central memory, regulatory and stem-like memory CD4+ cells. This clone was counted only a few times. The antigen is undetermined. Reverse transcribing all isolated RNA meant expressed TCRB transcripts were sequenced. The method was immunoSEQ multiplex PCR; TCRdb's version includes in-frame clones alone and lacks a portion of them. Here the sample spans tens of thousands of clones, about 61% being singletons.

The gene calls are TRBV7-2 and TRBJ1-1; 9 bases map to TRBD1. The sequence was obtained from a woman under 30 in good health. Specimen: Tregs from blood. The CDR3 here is CASSATGGTEAFF. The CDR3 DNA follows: TGTGCCAGCAGCGCCACAGGGGGCACCGAAGCTTTCTTT.